This entry is about one T cell receptor beta chain. This CDR3 has 13 residues. This table comes from immunoSEQ multiplex PCR, and its TCRdb copy is limited to in-frame clones, with some not included. The data show 280,000 or so clones, 70% to 90% seen once. Participant ages covered about 18 to 100 years across 24 US areas. The data are from a study of blood T cell repertoires in COVID-19. Study summary: Sample material is recorded as cDNA or gDNA derived from T cells, B-cell-depleted T cells, or PBMCs.

The receptor was isolated from a man aged 30-40 years who had recovered from COVID-19. This chain connects TRBV21-1 to TRBJ2-7; no check of the table's D call, TRBD2, against the DNA was made. TRBV21-1 constitutes a pseudogene. Sample: PBMCs or T cells enriched from blood (not recorded which). The chain's CDR3 is CASSLTDYYEQYF. In DNA, the CDR3 is TGTGCCAGCAGCCTTACGGACTACTACGAGCAGTACTTC.